These T cell receptor beta chains were read from a single sample in a study of cytomegalovirus exposure and HLA in healthy donors. Produced via immunoSEQ multiplex PCR; TCRdb's table is partial and in-frame only. Found here are approximately 56,000 clones, around three quarters of them singletons; the top ten hold around a fifth. Material for sequencing was PBMCs. The source is a woman in her forties or fifties in good health and CMV-seropositive. Each CDR3 is given with its conserved first and last residue. A D gene is named only where the DNA matches it firmly. Clone size is given for some rows only: seen once, a few or many times, or a class if the clone is expanded.

.,.,TRBV7-9,TRBJ1-1,CASSARGTEAFF,TGTGCCAGCAGCGCCCGGGGGACTGAAGCTTTCTTT
.,.,TRBV2,TRBJ2-3,CASSDPNWAGNTQYF,TGTGCCAGCAGTGATCCCAACTGGGCCGGGAATACGCAGTATTTT
once,.,TRBV29-1,TRBJ2-1,CSVDFSLRGVQFF,TGCAGCGTTGATTTTTCCCTACGGGGAGTGCAGTTCTTC
.,.,TRBV28,TRBJ2-3,CASSPGTYTQYF,TGTGCCAGCAGCCCAGGAACCTATACGCAGTATTTT
.,.,TRBV2,TRBJ1-1,CASSRRTENTEAFF,TGTGCCAGCAGCCGACGGACAGAGAACACTGAAGCTTTCTTT
few,.,TRBV18,TRBJ1-4,CASSRAPEHNEKLFF,TGTGCCAGCTCACGTGCCCCGGAGCATAATGAAAAACTGTTTTTT
few,TRBD1,TRBV5-1,TRBJ2-6,CASSSRPGQGSGANVLTF,TGCGCCAGCAGTTCCCGGCCGGGACAGGGGTCCGGGGCCAACGTCCTGACTTTC
.,TRBD1,TRBV5-1,TRBJ2-7,CASSPTGGNYEQYF,TGCGCCAGCAGTCCGACAGGGGGCAACTACGAGCAGTACTTC
many,.,TRBV7-8,TRBJ2-4,CASSLNSLAKNIQYF,TGTGCCAGCAGCTTAAACTCCCTAGCCAAAAACATTCAGTACTTC
.,.,TRBV9,TRBJ1-2,CASSVNSYGYTF,TGTGCCAGCAGCGTAAACAGCTATGGCTACACCTTC
.,TRBD2,TRBV20-1,TRBJ2-1,CSAHSGSEQFF,TGCAGTGCCCATAGCGGGAGTGAGCAGTTCTTC
.,.,TRBV7-9,TRBJ2-5,CASSSRHVLETQYF,TGTGCCAGCAGCTCACGACACGTCCTGGAGACCCAGTACTTC
few,.,TRBV7-2,TRBJ2-4,CASSSPFNQDIAKNIQYF,TGTGCCAGCAGCTCCCCCTTTAATCAAGACATAGCCAAAAACATTCAGTACTTC
.,.,TRBV27,TRBJ2-3,CASSLAVPDTQYF,TGTGCCAGCAGTTTAGCAGTCCCAGATACGCAGTATTTT
.,.,TRBV2,TRBJ1-1,CASSEVIRNTEAFF,TGTGCCAGCAGTGAAGTGATTAGGAACACTGAAGCTTTCTTT
.,TRBD1,TRBV4-3,TRBJ2-7,CASSQDHRGRAYEQYF,TGCGCCAGCAGCCAAGATCACAGGGGTCGGGCCTACGAGCAGTACTTC
.,TRBD1,TRBV28,TRBJ1-2,CASSFPGTGIYGYTF,TGTGCCAGCAGTTTTCCCGGGACAGGAATCTATGGCTACACCTTC
.,.,TRBV9,TRBJ1-3,CASSGSGYPRNTIYF,TGTGCCAGCAGCGGGTCCGGGTACCCAAGAAACACCATATATTTT
once,.,TRBV6-1,TRBJ2-2,CASKRDLNTGELFF,TGTGCCAGCAAACGGGACTTAAACACCGGGGAGCTGTTTTTT
.,TRBD1,TRBV2,TRBJ2-7,CASRVWQYRDRGTYEQYF,TGTGCCAGCAGGGTGTGGCAATACCGGGACAGGGGGACCTACGAGCAGTACTTC
.,TRBD2,TRBV6-5,TRBJ2-1,CAREAGSYNEQFF,TGTGCCAGGGAAGCGGGAAGCTACAATGAGCAGTTCTTC
.,.,TRBV30,TRBJ2-7,CAWSLDYTYEQYF,TGTGCCTGGAGCTTAGACTATACCTACGAGCAGTACTTC
.,TRBD1,TRBV9,TRBJ2-5,CASSIRQGAEETQYF,TGTGCCAGCAGCATTCGACAGGGGGCTGAAGAGACCCAGTACTTC
.,.,TRBV6-6,TRBJ1-5,CASSYGRSQPQHF,TGTGCCAGCAGTTACGGGAGGAGTCAGCCCCAGCATTTT
.,.,TRBV6-1,TRBJ1-2,CASVPGGMAIYGYTF,TGTGCCAGCGTTCCCGGGGGAATGGCTATTTATGGCTACACCTTC
.,TRBD2,TRBV19,TRBJ2-1,CASNQLAGGRQEQFF,TGTGCCAGTAACCAACTAGCGGGGGGGCGGCAGGAGCAGTTCTTC
.,.,TRBV7-2,TRBJ2-6,CASSPFAGSGANVLTF,TGTGCCAGCAGCCCCTTCGCAGGATCTGGGGCCAACGTCCTGACTTTC
.,.,TRBV5-6,TRBJ1-2,CASSFPGVPYGYTF,TGTGCCAGCAGCTTCCCAGGGGTCCCCTATGGCTACACCTTC
.,.,TRBV2,TRBJ2-1,CASSDSARSSYNEQFF,TGTGCCAGCAGTGATTCGGCACGGAGCTCCTACAATGAGCAGTTCTTC
.,.,TRBV28,TRBJ1-1,CASSSGVPEAFF,TGTGCCAGCAGTTCGGGGGTCCCTGAAGCTTTCTTT
few,.,TRBV7-2,TRBJ1-1,CASSPQGQNTEAFF,TGTGCCAGCAGCCCACAGGGACAGAACACTGAAGCTTTCTTT
.,.,TRBV19,TRBJ2-5,CASNHQGGKETQYF,TGTGCCAGTAATCATCAGGGCGGGAAAGAGACCCAGTACTTC
.,.,TRBV4-1,TRBJ2-3,CASSQGGLTSTDTQYF,TGCGCCAGCAGCCAAGGGGGACTGACTAGCACAGATACGCAGTATTTT
.,TRBD2,TRBV7-3,TRBJ2-1,CASSLSSGSFPFF,TGTGCCAGCAGCTTATCTAGCGGCTCCTTCCCTTTCTTC
few,.,TRBV18,TRBJ1-1,CASSPTDLREAFF,TGTGCCAGCTCACCAACCGACTTACGCGAAGCTTTCTTT
.,TRBD1,TRBV2,TRBJ2-5,CASSRGQGSGETQYF,TGTGCCAGCAGCCGGGGACAGGGATCGGGGGAGACCCAGTACTTC